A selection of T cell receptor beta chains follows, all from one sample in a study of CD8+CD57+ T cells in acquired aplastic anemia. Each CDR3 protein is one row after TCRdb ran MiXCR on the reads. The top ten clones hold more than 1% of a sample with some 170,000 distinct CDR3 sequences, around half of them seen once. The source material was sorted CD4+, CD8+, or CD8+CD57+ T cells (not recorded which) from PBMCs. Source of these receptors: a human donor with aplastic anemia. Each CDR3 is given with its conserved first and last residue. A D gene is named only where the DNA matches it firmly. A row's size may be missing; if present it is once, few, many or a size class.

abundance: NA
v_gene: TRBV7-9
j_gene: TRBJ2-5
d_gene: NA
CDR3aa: CASSPSVAETQYF
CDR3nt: TGTGCCAGCAGCCCCTCAGTAGCAGAGACCCAGTACTTC

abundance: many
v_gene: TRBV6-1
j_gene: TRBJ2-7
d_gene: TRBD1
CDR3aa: CASSLTGGLRDEQYF
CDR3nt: TGTGCCAGCAGTTTGACAGGGGGGCTTCGGGACGAGCAGTACTTC

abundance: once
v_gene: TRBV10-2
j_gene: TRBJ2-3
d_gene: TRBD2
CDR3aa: CASKPGLGLADTQYF
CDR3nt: TGCGCCAGCAAGCCGGGACTAGGGTTAGCAGATACGCAGTATTTT

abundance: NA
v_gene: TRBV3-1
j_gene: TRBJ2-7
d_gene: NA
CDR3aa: CASSQDATFYVQYF
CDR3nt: TGTGCCAGCAGCCAAGATGCTACCTTCTACGTGCAGTACTTC

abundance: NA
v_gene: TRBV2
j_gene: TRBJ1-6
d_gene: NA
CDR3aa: CASSGLGNSPLHF
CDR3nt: TGTGCCAGCAGTGGTTTAGGGAATTCACCCCTCCACTTT

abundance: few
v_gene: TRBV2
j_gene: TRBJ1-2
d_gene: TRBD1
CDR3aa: CASRSGQGAGYGYTF
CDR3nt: TGTGCCAGCAGATCTGGACAGGGGGCTGGATATGGCTACACCTTC

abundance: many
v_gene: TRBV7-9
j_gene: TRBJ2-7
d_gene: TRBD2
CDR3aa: CASRLAGDSYEQYF
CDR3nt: TGTGCCAGCCGGCTAGCGGGGGACTCCTACGAGCAGTACTTC

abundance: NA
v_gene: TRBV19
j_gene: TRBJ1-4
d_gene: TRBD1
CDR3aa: CASSLRQGLVQKLFF
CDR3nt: TGTGCCAGTAGTCTACGACAGGGACTTGTTCAAAAACTGTTTTTT

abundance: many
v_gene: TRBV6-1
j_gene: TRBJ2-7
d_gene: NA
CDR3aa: CATEGEQYF
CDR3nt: TGTGCCACCGAGGGCGAGCAGTACTTC

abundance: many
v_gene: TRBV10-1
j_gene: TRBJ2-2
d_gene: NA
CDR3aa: CASAGTNTGELFF
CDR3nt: TGCGCCAGTGCAGGGACGAACACCGGGGAGCTGTTTTTT

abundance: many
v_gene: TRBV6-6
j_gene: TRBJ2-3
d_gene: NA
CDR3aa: CASNARDITDTQYF
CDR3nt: TGTGCCAGCAACGCCCGGGACATCACAGATACGCAGTATTTT

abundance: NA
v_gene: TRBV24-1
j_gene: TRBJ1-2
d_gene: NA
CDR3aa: CATSGVYRVIGYTF
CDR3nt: TGTGCCACCAGTGGAGTTTACCGGGTCATAGGCTACACCTTC

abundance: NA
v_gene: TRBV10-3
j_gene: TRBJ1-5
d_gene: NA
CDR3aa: CATTPGAGSNQPQHF
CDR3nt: TGTGCCACCACGCCGGGCGCGGGGAGCAATCAGCCCCAGCATTTT

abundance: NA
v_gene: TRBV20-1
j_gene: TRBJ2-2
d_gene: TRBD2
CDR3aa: CATSGENTGELFF
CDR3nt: TGCGCGACTAGCGGGGAGAACACCGGGGAGCTGTTTTTT

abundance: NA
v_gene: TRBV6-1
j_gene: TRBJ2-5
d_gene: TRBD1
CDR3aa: CASNKDRLSETQYF
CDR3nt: TGTGCCAGCAACAAGGACAGGTTGTCGGAGACCCAGTACTTC

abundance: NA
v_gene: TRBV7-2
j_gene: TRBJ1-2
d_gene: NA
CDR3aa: CASSLGGPANYGYTF
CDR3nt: TGTGCCAGCAGCTTAGGAGGGCCCGCTAACTATGGCTACACCTTC

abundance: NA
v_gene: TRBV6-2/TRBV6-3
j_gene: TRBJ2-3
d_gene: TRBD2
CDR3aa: CASSYLNGGAGDTQYF
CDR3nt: TGTGCCAGCAGTTACCTGAACGGGGGGGCCGGAGATACGCAGTATTTT

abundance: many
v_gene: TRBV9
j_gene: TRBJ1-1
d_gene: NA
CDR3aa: CASSVAQNTEAFF
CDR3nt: TGTGCCAGCAGCGTAGCCCAGAACACTGAAGCTTTCTTT

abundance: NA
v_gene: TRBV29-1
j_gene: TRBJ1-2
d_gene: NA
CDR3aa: CSVVSVDYGYTF
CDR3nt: TGCAGCGTTGTTTCAGTGGACTATGGCTACACCTTC

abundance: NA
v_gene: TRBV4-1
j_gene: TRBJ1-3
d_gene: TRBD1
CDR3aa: CASSLDRVESSGNTVYF
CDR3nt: TGCGCCAGCAGCCTTGACAGGGTAGAATCCTCTGGAAACACCGTATATTTT

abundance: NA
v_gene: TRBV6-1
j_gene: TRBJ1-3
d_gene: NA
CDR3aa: CASSPGLRGDTIYF
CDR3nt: TGTGCCAGCAGTCCCGGGTTGAGAGGAGACACCATATACTTT

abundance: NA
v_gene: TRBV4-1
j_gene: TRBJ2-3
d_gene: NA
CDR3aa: CASSQDGSGGYTDTQYF
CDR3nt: TGCGCCAGCAGCCAAGATGGGTCGGGGGGCTACACAGATACGCAGTATTTT

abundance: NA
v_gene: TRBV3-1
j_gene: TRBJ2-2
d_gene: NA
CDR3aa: CASSQDPGTGELFF
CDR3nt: TGTGCCAGCAGCCAAGACCCAGGGACCGGGGAGCTGTTTTTT